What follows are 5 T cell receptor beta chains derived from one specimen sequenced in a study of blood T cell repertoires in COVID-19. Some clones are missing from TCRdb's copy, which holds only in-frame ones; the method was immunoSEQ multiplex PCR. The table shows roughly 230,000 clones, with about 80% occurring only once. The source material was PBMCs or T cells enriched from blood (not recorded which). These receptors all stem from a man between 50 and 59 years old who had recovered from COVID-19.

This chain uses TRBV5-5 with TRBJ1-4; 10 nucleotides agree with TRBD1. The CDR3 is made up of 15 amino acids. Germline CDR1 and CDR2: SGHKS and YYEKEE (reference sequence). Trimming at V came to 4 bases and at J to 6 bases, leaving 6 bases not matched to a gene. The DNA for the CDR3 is TGTGCCAGCAGCCAACCGGGACAGGGGCATGAAAAACTGTTTTTT. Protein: CASSQPGQGHEKLFF. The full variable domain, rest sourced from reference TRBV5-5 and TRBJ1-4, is DAGVTQSPTHLIKTRGQQVTLRCSPISGHKSVSWYQQVLGQGPQFIFQYYEKEERGRGNFPDRFSARQFPNYSSELNVNALLLGDSALYLCASSQPGQGHEKLFFGSGTQLSVL.

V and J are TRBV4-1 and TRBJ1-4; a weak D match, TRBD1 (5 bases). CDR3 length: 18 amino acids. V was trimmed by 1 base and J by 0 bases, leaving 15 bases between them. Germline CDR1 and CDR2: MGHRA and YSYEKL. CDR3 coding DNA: TGCGCCAGCAGCCAAGGTCCCCAGGGCCATTCAACTAATGAAAAACTGTTTTTT. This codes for CASSQGPQGHSTNEKLFF.

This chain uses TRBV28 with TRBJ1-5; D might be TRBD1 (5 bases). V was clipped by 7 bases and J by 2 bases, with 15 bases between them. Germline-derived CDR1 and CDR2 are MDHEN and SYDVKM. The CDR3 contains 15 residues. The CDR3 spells CASKLGGVGNQPQHF. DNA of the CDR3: TGTGCCAGCAAGCTAGGAGGGGTGGGCAATCAGCCCCAGCATTTT.

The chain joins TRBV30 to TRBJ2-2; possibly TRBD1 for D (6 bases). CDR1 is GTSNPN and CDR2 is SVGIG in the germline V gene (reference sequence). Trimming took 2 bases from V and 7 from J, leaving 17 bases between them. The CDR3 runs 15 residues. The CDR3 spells CAWSNGRGVIGELFF. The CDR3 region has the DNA TGTGCCTGGAGTAATGGCAGGGGAGTGATCGGGGAGCTGTTTTTT.

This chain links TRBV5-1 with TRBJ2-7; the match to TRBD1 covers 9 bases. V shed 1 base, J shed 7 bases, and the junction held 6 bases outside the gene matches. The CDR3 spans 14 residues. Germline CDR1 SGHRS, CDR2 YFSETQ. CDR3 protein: CASSLTGGTREQYF. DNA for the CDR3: TGCGCCAGCAGCTTGACAGGGGGCACGCGGGAGCAGTACTTC.